The 30 T cell receptor beta chains below come from one sample, sequenced in a study of blood T cell repertoires in COVID-19. Sequencing was performed with immunoSEQ multiplex PCR; in TCRdb, only in-frame clones are kept and a portion is missing. The sample has 150,000 to 170,000 clones; around 79% are singletons. Sequenced sample: peripheral blood. The receptors were gathered from a man at least 80 years old with acute or convalescent COVID-19.

The chain links TRBV7-2 to TRBJ1-1, with 8 positions matching TRBD1. Unmatched junction bases numbered 15, after V lost 4 bases and J lost 11 bases. Germline CDR1 SGHTA, CDR2 FQGNSA. This CDR3 has 15 amino acids. In nucleotides, the CDR3 is TGTGCCAGCAGCTCCCCCCTCGGACAGGGCTTGGCGGCTTTCTTT. Residues: CASSSPLGQGLAAFF. The full variable domain, in which reference TRBV7-2 and TRBJ1-1 provide the parts outside the CDR3, is GAGVSQSPSNKVTEKGKDVELRCDPISGHTALYWYRQSLGQGLEFLIYFQGNSAPDKSGLPSDRFSAERTGGSVSTLTIQRTQQEDSAVYLCASSSPLGQGLAAFFGQGTRLTVV.

This clone showed up just once. CDR3: CASSAGGEDTQYF. The CDR3 DNA reads TGTGCCAGCAGCGCGGGGGGGGAAGATACGCAGTATTTT. V usage is TRBV9 and J usage is TRBJ2-3, with TRBD2 matching 8 bases. The CDR3 has 13 residues. The ends lost 3 bases at V and 5 bases at J; junction bases unmatched: 2. Looked up from germline, CDR1 is SGDLS and CDR2 is YYNGEE.

This clone is a singleton in its sample. The genes are TRBV5-8 and TRBJ2-5, with TRBD2 identical over 13 bases. The germline CDR1 and CDR2 sequences are SGHTS and YDEGEE. The CDR3 spans 15 residues. Trimming took 3 bases from V and 4 from J; bases not matched to a gene: 3. The CDR3 DNA follows: TGTGCCAGCAGCTCCTGGACTAGCGGGGGAGAGACCCAGTACTTC. Translation: CASSSWTSGGETQYF.

This clone has only one observation. This rearrangement joins TRBV6-5 to TRBJ2-3; 8 bases fit TRBD1. The V and J ends lost 7 bases and 8 bases, in that order; junction bases with no gene match: 8. This CDR3 has 13 residues. Germline V lookup: CDR1 MNHEY, CDR2 SVGAGI. The CDR3 here is CASNPGGVATQYF. In DNA form, the CDR3 reads TGTGCCAGCAACCCAGGGGGCGTCGCTACGCAGTATTTT.

This clone was observed a single time. The chain uses TRBV4-2 and TRBJ1-1; possible D gene TRBD1, 6 bases. Trimming took 1 base from V and 0 from J, leaving 12 bases between them. This CDR3 is built from 16 residues. The germline gives CDR1 LGHNA, CDR2 YNFKEQ. In DNA form, the CDR3 reads TGTGCCAGCAGCCAAGCTGACAGGCTCATGAACACTGAAGCTTTCTTT. Its protein is CASSQADRLMNTEAFF.

This clone was seen a single time. The V call is TRBV19, the J call TRBJ1-2; tentatively, D is TRBD1 (5 bases). The CDR3 spans 16 residues. CDR1 is LNHDA and CDR2 is SQIVND in the germline V gene (reference sequence). V was trimmed by 8 bases and J by 0 bases, leaving 19 bases between them. The chain's CDR3 is CASSKTRAGPNYGYTF. The DNA of the CDR3 is TGTGCCAGTTCAAAGACCCGGGCAGGGCCTAACTATGGCTACACCTTC.

The chain uses TRBV10-2 and TRBJ1-6; 8 positions agree with TRBD1. Germline trimming cut 5 bases from V and 8 bases from J; bases unmatched to any gene: 2. This CDR3 spans 13 amino acids. Germline-derived CDR1 and CDR2 are WSHSY and SAAADI. CDR3 region: CASSYRGDSPLHF. As DNA, the CDR3 is TGCGCCAGCAGTTACAGGGGGGATTCACCCCTCCACTTT.

The chain combines TRBV19 with TRBJ2-7, with TRBD1 as a possible D gene (6 bases). The CDR3 runs 14 residues. V was cut by 5 bases and J by 0 bases, with 11 bases left in between. Germline V lookup: CDR1 LNHDA, CDR2 SQIVND (reference sequence). CDR3 sequence reads: CASSRRDNSYEQYF. CDR3 in DNA: TGTGCCAGTAGTCGAAGGGACAACTCCTACGAGCAGTACTTC.

This sequence joins TRBV6-1 and TRBJ1-2, with TRBD1 as a possible D gene (6 bases). Germline CDR1 and CDR2: MNHNS and SASEGT. The CDR3 extends over 15 amino acids. Trimming left V 3 bases short and J 7 bases short, with 18 bases between. The CDR3 sequence: CASSDGGQGLGGYTF. CDR3 DNA: TGTGCCAGCAGTGACGGGGGGCAGGGGCTCGGTGGCTACACCTTC.

Worth noting for this clone: The junction differs from germline at one of its ends, possibly a read error. The gene calls are TRBV9 and TRBJ1-2; 11 bases map to TRBD1. The CDR3 runs to 15 residues. Germline values: CDR1 SGDLS, CDR2 YYNGEE. CDR3 in amino acids: CASSVEGTGGPPRNF. CDR3 nucleotides: TGTGCCAGCAGCGTAGAAGGGACAGGGGGACCCCCTAGGAACTTC.

This clone was counted a single time. V gene TRBV5-4 combines with J gene TRBJ2-4; TRBD2 matches 11 bases. J lost 4 bases, V lost 3 bases, and 6 bases had no gene match. The CDR3 extends over 16 amino acids. CDR1 and CDR2 (germline): SGHNT, YYREEE (reference sequence). The CDR3 loop reads CASSSSGLAAKNIQYF. The CDR3 DNA is TGTGCCAGCAGCTCGTCGGGACTAGCGGCAAAAAACATTCAGTACTTC.

The chain recombines TRBV3-1 (or the pseudogene TRBV3-2) with TRBJ2-3; 7 positions match TRBD2. This CDR3 spans 14 amino acids. Trimming cost V 6 bases and J 4 bases; bases outside gene matches: 7. Germline V gene sequence: CDR1 LGHDT, CDR2 YNNKEL (reference sequence). The CDR3 loop reads CASSVTSPPDTQYF. The CDR3 nucleotides read TGTGCCAGCAGTGTGACTAGCCCGCCAGATACGCAGTATTTT.

This rearrangement joins TRBV7-2 to TRBJ1-2, with D possibly matching TRBD1 (5 bases). V lost 0 bases to trimming and J lost 6 bases, with 17 bases between them. The CDR3 spans 16 residues. From germline, CDR1 is SGHTA and CDR2 FQGNSA. The CDR3 bases are TGTGCCAGCAGCTTAGCGTTGTCAGGGTCCAGTGATGGCTACACCTTC. Translation: CASSLALSGSSDGYTF.

This chain connects TRBV5-5 to TRBJ1-5; D possibly corresponds to TRBD1 (6 bases). Germline-derived CDR1 and CDR2 are SGHKS and YYEKEE (reference sequence). This CDR3 has 18 residues. V was trimmed by 0 bases and J by 0 bases, leaving 16 bases between them. CDR3 sequence: CASSLEGDTGYSNQPQHF. The CDR3 DNA reads TGTGCCAGCAGCTTGGAGGGGGACACTGGATATAGCAATCAGCCCCAGCATTTT.

V gene TRBV29-1 combines with J gene TRBJ2-5; maybe TRBD2 (6 bases). The germline V gene encodes CDR1 SQVTM and CDR2 ANQGSEA. The CDR3 spans 13 residues. V lost 7 bases, J lost 4 bases, and 16 bases lay in between. The CDR3 bases are TGCAGCGGCCACGGGGGTACTGGAGAGACCCAGTACTTC. Residues: CSGHGGTGETQYF.

The V gene is TRBV5-1, the J gene TRBJ2-3; D is possibly TRBD2 (7 bases). V lost 3 bases to trimming and J lost 3 bases, with 23 bases between them. The CDR3 sequence is 18 residues long. The V gene's germline CDR1 is SGHRS and CDR2 YFSETQ. DNA of the CDR3: TGCGCCAGCAGCTCAGTGCTTGGCCCGGGGGGCATGACAGATACGCAGTATTTT. Residues: CASSSVLGPGGMTDTQYF.

The rearrangement links TRBV6-6 to TRBJ2-1, with 12 bases lining up with TRBD1. Germline CDR1 and CDR2: MNHNY and SVGAGI (reference sequence). Trimming cost V 2 bases and J 8 bases; bases outside gene matches: 7. This CDR3 has 16 amino acids. For the CDR3, the DNA is TGTGCCAGCAGTTACGGAGGGACAGGGGGCTTCGATGAGCAGTTCTTC. This sequence encodes CASSYGGTGGFDEQFF.

The V call is TRBV7-2, the J call TRBJ2-3, with a possible D match to TRBD2 (7 bases). Germline V gives CDR1 SGHTA, CDR2 FQGNSA. With 6 bases removed from V and 2 bases from J, the gap between germline ends came to 15 bases. The CDR3 runs 15 residues. CDR3: CASRPKGGPTDTQYF. CDR3 DNA: TGTGCCAGCAGACCTAAGGGGGGGCCCACAGATACGCAGTATTTT.

The chain carries TRBV6-5 and TRBJ1-2, with a weak D call TRBD1 (5 bases). Looked up from germline, CDR1 is MNHEY and CDR2 is SVGAGI. This CDR3 has 14 residues. V shed 2 bases and J shed 5 bases, with 12 bases lying between them. As DNA, the CDR3 is TGTGCCAGCAGTTACCAGGGAGGATTGTATGGCTACACCTTC. Translation gives CASSYQGGLYGYTF.

The chain couples TRBV19 to TRBJ2-1; weak D call: TRBD2 (6 bases). Germline V gene data show CDR1 as LNHDA and CDR2 as SQIVND (reference sequence). The V and J ends lost 3 bases and 3 bases respectively, with 18 bases between them. The CDR3 spans 17 residues. The CDR3 loop reads CASSIPTAASDYNEQFF. The DNA of the CDR3 is TGTGCCAGTAGTATTCCGACTGCGGCTAGCGACTACAATGAGCAGTTCTTC.

The chain has TRBV29-1 and TRBJ1-2; TRBD1 might be the D (6 bases). V lost 8 bases to trimming and J lost 2 bases, with 12 bases between them. CDR1 is SQVTM, CDR2 ANQGSEA, per germline. This CDR3 has 12 residues. The CDR3 reads CSCRTDNYGYTF. The CDR3 region has the DNA TGCAGCTGCCGGACAGACAACTATGGCTACACCTTC.

This clone has more than one count but fewer than ten. The chain combines TRBV5-6 with TRBJ1-2; 10 positions agree with TRBD1. Trimming removed 3 bases from V and 2 bases from J; junction bases left unmatched: 7. Per the germline V gene, CDR1 is SGHDT and CDR2 is YYEEEE. The CDR3 is 16 residues long. In nucleotides, the CDR3 is TGTGCCAGCAGCTACCTTCCGGGACAGGGGAACTATGGCTACACCTTC. Amino acid sequence: CASSYLPGQGNYGYTF.

The V gene is TRBV6-5, the J gene TRBJ1-2, with TRBD1 matching 7 bases. Losses at the gene ends were 7 bases for V and 2 bases for J; bases not matched to a gene: 1. This CDR3 has 12 residues. The germline V gene encodes CDR1 MNHEY and CDR2 SVGAGI. The CDR3 DNA reads TGTGCCAGCACGGACAGGAACTATGGCTACACCTTC. Protein: CASTDRNYGYTF.

This chain connects TRBV29-1 to TRBJ2-2; TRBD1 agrees at 8 bases. This CDR3 contains 14 residues. V lost 4 bases and J lost 2; bases outside the gene matches: 3. Germline V gene lookup returns CDR1 SQVTM and CDR2 ANQGSEA. CDR3 protein: CSVARGRNTGELFF. CDR3 nucleotide sequence: TGCAGCGTTGCCAGGGGGCGTAACACCGGGGAGCTGTTTTTT.

In this sample, this clone turned up once. This chain joins TRBV5-1 and TRBJ1-1; possibly TRBD1 for D (6 bases). The V end lost 4 bases, the J end lost 2 bases, and 15 bases lay between the germline ends. Germline lookup yields CDR1 SGHRS and CDR2 YFSETQ. There are 15 residues in the CDR3. CDR3 sequence reads: CASSLQGPENTEAFF. In nucleotides, the CDR3 is TGCGCCAGCAGCCTACAGGGCCCGGAAAACACTGAAGCTTTCTTT.

The chain recombines TRBV7-8 with TRBJ2-3, with unresolved D. V gave up 5 bases and J gave up 4 bases, with 13 bases separating them. Germline V gene lookup returns CDR1 SGHVS and CDR2 FQNEAQ. The CDR3 consists of 14 residues. Here the CDR3 DNA reads TGTGCCAGCAGCCTGGCCCCCGGGTCAGATACGCAGTATTTT. Translation: CASSLAPGSDTQYF.

The chain carries TRBV5-8 and TRBJ2-3; 8 bases are a match to TRBD2. Trimming at V came to 4 bases and at J to 4 bases, leaving 14 bases not matched to a gene. The V gene's germline CDR1 is SGHTS and CDR2 YDEGEE. CDR3 length equals 17 residues. The CDR3 loop is CASSPMTSAGMADTQYF. In DNA, the CDR3 is TGTGCCAGCAGCCCGATGACTAGCGCGGGGATGGCAGATACGCAGTATTTT.

The rearrangement joins TRBV19 to TRBJ2-2, with D possibly being TRBD2 (6 bases). This CDR3 comprises 17 residues. V lost 4 bases, J lost 0 bases, and 15 bases lay in between. The V gene's germline CDR1 is LNHDA and CDR2 SQIVND (reference sequence). The chain's CDR3 is CASSRRVRGANTGELFF. DNA of the CDR3: TGTGCCAGTAGTAGGAGGGTGAGAGGCGCGAACACCGGGGAGCTGTTTTTT.

This chain uses TRBV19 with TRBJ1-5; perhaps TRBD1 as D (6 bases). Germline values: CDR1 LNHDA, CDR2 SQIVND (reference sequence). Deletions cut 6 bases from V and 3 bases from J, with 12 bases between. The CDR3 has 14 residues. CDR3 residues: CASRTGSFNQPQHF. The CDR3 nucleotides are TGTGCCAGTAGGACAGGAAGCTTCAATCAGCCCCAGCATTTT.

The chain is built from TRBV24-1 and TRBJ2-3; tentatively, D is TRBD2 (5 bases). In germline, CDR1 is KGHDR, CDR2 SFDVKD. The CDR3 totals 17 residues. The V gene lost 4 bases and the J gene lost 2 bases, with 18 bases spanning the gap. The CDR3 is CATSDQPFRGNTDTQYF. The CDR3 DNA follows: TGTGCCACCAGTGACCAACCTTTTCGGGGTAACACAGATACGCAGTATTTT.